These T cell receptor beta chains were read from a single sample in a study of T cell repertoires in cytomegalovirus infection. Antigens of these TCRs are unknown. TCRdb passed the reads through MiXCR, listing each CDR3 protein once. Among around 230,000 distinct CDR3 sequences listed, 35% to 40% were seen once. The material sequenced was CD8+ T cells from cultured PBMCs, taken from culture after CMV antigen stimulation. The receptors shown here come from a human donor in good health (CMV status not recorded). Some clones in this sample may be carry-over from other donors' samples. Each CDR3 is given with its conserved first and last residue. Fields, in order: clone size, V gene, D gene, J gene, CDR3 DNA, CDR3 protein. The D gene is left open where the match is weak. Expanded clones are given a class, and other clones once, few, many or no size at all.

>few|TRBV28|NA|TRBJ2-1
TGTGCCAGCAGTTCCCCTAGTGAGGGCTCCTACAATGAGCAGTTCTTC
CASSSPSEGSYNEQFF
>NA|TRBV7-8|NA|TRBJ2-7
TGTGCCAGCAGCCGAGGACGGTATTCCTACGAGCAGTACTTC
CASSRGRYSYEQYF
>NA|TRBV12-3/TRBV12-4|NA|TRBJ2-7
TGTGCCAGCAGTCGGACAGGTTCTGGGGGGGGAGAGCAGTACTTC
CASSRTGSGGGEQYF
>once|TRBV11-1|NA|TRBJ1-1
TGTGCCAGCAGCTTATGGGATAACACTGAAGCTTTCTTT
CASSLWDNTEAFF
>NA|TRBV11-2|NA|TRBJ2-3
TGTGCCAGCAGCTTAGTTAGCGGCACAGATACGCAGTATTTT
CASSLVSGTDTQYF
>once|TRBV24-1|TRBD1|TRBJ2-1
TGTGCCACCTCAGGGGGCCATGAGCAGTTCTTC
CATSGGHEQFF
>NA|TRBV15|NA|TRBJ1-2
TGTGCCACCAGCACCGAAGCTGGAGGAGGAGACAGCTACACCTTC
CATSTEAGGGDSYTF
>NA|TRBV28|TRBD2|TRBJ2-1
TGTGCCAGCAGTTTAGCGGGAGGGCCCCCCACCCCCTTCTACAATGAGCAGTTCTTC
CASSLAGGPPTPFYNEQFF
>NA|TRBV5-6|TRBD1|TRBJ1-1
TGTGCCAGCAGCGAGACAGGGGCCACTGAAGCTTTCTTT
CASSETGATEAFF
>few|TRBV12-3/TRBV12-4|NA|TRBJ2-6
TGTGCCAGCAGTCCTGGCCGGGGGCGAGGGGCCAACGTCCTGACTTTC
CASSPGRGRGANVLTF
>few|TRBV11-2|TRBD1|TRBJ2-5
TGTGCCAGCAGCTTACGGACAGGGACGGAGACCCAGTACTTC
CASSLRTGTETQYF
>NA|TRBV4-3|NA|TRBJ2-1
TGCGCAAGCAGCCGAAACAGTGGGGGGAATGAGAAGTTCTTC
CASSRNSGGNEKFF
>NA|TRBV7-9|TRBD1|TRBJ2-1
TGTGCCAGCAGCCCCTATCCGAGGACGACAGGGGGTGATGAGCAGTTCTTC
CASSPYPRTTGGDEQFF
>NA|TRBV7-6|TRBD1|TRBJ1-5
TGTGCCAGCAGCTTATTTGGACAGGGGGCGAACAATCAGCCCCAGCATTTT
CASSLFGQGANNQPQHF
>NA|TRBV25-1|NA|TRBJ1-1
TGTGCCAGCAGTGAATACCTCAGGGGCGCGTCCACTGAAGCTTTCTTT
CASSEYLRGASTEAFF
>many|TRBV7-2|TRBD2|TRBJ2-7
TGTGCCAGCAGCTTAGATCGGGAGGGTTTCGAGCAGTACTTC
CASSLDREGFEQYF
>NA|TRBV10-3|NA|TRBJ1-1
TGTGCCATCAGTGACCCCTACAAGGGCACTGAAGCTTTCTTT
CAISDPYKGTEAFF
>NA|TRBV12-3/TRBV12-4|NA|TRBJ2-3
TGTGCCAGCAGTTTAATGGGGGCAGATACGCAGTATTTT
CASSLMGADTQYF
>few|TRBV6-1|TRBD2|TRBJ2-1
TGTGCCAGCAGTGAATTAGCGGGGGGGCACAATGAGCAGTTCTTC
CASSELAGGHNEQFF
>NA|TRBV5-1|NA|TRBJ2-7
TGCGCCAGCAGCTTGGCACAGGGCCATCTCTACGAGCAGTACTTC
CASSLAQGHLYEQYF
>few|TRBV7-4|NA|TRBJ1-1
TGTGCCAGCAGCTTAGAATGGACAATGGCTTTCTTT
CASSLEWTMAFF
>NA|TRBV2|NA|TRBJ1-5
TGTGCCAGCGAAGGGAGGGGAGACCAGCCCCAGCATTTT
CASEGRGDQPQHF
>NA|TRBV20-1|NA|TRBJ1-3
TGCAGTGCGCGAGACCGGGACATTGGAAACACCATATATTTT
CSARDRDIGNTIYF
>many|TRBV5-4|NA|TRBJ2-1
TGTGCCAGCAGCTTGGGCTCGTCGAGCTCCTACAATGAGCAGTTCTTC
CASSLGSSSSYNEQFF
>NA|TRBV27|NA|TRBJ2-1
TGTGCCAGCAGTTTGGGGGGACGCAACAATGAGCAGTTCTTC
CASSLGGRNNEQFF
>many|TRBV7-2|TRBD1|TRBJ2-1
TGTGCCAGCAGCTCGCCGCAGCTCAGGGGGTCTTATACTGAGCAGTTCTTC
CASSSPQLRGSYTEQFF
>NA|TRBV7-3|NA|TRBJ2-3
TGTGCCAGCAGCCCGTCTAGCACAGATACGCAGTATTTT
CASSPSSTDTQYF
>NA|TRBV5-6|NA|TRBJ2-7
TGTGCCAGCAGCTTGGGGGGTCGGGGGGCCCCCGACGAGCAGTACTTC
CASSLGGRGAPDEQYF
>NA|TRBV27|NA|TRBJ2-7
TGTGCCAGCAGTTCGGCAGCATACGAGCAGTACTTC
CASSSAAYEQYF
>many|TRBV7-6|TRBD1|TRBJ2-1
TGTGCCAGCAAGACACGGCAGGGGGTTAGTAACGAGCAGTTCTTC
CASKTRQGVSNEQFF
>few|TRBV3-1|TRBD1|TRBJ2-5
TGTGCCAGCAGCCAAAGGGGGCCGGGGGAGACCCAGTACTTC
CASSQRGPGETQYF
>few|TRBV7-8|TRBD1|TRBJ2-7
TGTGCCAGCAGCATAACCCCCAGGGGGTCCTACGAGCAGTACTTC
CASSITPRGSYEQYF
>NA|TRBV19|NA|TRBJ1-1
TGTGCCAGTAGATTACCGGGGGCAGTGAACACTGAAGCTTTCTTT
CASRLPGAVNTEAFF
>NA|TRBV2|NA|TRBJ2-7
TGTGCCAGCAGTGAAGAGACAGGCCAAGACGAGCAGTACTTC
CASSEETGQDEQYF
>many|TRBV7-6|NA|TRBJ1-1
TGTGCCAGCAGCTTAGTTAGAGTAAACATGAACACTGAAGCTTTCTTT
CASSLVRVNMNTEAFF
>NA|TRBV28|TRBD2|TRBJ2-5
TGTGCCAGCAGTTTAGGGACTAGTAGGCAAGAGACCCAGTACTTC
CASSLGTSRQETQYF
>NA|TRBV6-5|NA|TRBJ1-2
TGTGCCAGCAGTTACTCACGGGGCAGGGGCCCTGGCTACACCTTC
CASSYSRGRGPGYTF
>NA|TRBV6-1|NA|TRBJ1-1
TGTGCCAGCAGTTACGGATTGGTAACTGAAGCTTTCTTT
CASSYGLVTEAFF
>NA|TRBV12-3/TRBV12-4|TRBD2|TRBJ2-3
TGTGCCAGCAGCCAAGACGGGACTAGCGGCCCCACAGATACGCAGTATTTT
CASSQDGTSGPTDTQYF
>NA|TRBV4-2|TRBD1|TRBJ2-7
TGTGCCAGCAGCCTTTTCCCGGGACAGGGGATGTACGAGCAGTACTTC
CASSLFPGQGMYEQYF
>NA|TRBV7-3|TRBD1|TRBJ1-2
TGTGCCAGCAGCCCATCGGGACAGGGAATTACCTATGGCTACACCTTC
CASSPSGQGITYGYTF
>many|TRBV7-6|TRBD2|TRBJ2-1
TGTGCCAGCAGCAACCCCCCCACTAGCGGGAGGGTGGATGAGCAGTTCTTC
CASSNPPTSGRVDEQFF
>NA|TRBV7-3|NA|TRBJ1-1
TGTGCCAGCAGCCCCTATGGGAACACTGAAGCTTTCTTT
CASSPYGNTEAFF
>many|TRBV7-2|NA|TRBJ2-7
TGTGCCAGCGGCCCCGCGGGGTCTGTCCACGAGCAGTACTTC
CASGPAGSVHEQYF
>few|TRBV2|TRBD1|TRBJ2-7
TGTGCCAGCAGTGGGGCCGGGACAGGGAGCTACGAGCAGTACTTC
CASSGAGTGSYEQYF
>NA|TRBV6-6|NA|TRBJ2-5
TGTGCCAGCACCCCTGGAGCGTACCAAGAGACCCAGTACTTC
CASTPGAYQETQYF
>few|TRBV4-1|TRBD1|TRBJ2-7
TGCGCCAGCAGCCAAAGGTTAAGGGACAGGGCCTCCTACGAGCAGTACTTC
CASSQRLRDRASYEQYF
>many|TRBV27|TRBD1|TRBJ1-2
TGTGCCAGCAGTTATGGACAGGGGGCCGGCTACACCTTC
CASSYGQGAGYTF
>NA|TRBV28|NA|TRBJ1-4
TGTGCCAGCAGTTTTTTGGCTGATCTCCTTAATGAAAAACTGTTTTTT
CASSFLADLLNEKLFF
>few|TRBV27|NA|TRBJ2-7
TGTGCCAGCAGTTTAAATCGGGGCGGTCTGTGGTACGAGCAGTACTTC
CASSLNRGGLWYEQYF
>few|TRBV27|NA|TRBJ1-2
TGTGCCAGCAGCCTGACCCGGACGGCTTTCTATGGCTACACCTTC
CASSLTRTAFYGYTF
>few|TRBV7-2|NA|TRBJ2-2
TGTGCCAGCAGCCTTCAGCCGAACACCGGGGAGCTGTTTTTT
CASSLQPNTGELFF
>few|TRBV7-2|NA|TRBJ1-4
TGTGCCAGCAGAAAACGCCTTGCAACTAATGAAAAACTGTTTTTT
CASRKRLATNEKLFF
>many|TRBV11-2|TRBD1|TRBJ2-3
TGTGCCAGCAGCTTTGGACAGGGCACAGATACGCAGTATTTT
CASSFGQGTDTQYF